These 6 T cell receptor beta chains came from one sample sequenced in a study of immune evolution from preneoplasia to lung adenocarcinoma. TCRdb's table, derived via immunoSEQ multiplex PCR, lists solely in-frame clones and lacks some. The repertoire holds 3,500 or so clones, with 82% as singletons. The specimen was FFPE invasive lung adenocarcinoma tissue. All receptors derive from a person aged 70 to 85 with invasive lung adenocarcinoma.

The chain couples TRBV10-3 to TRBJ2-7; 8 positions match TRBD2. Germline CDR1 is ENHRY and CDR2 is SYGVKD. The CDR3 is made up of 13 amino acids. V shed 6 bases and J 0 bases; nucleotides not matched to a gene: 1. CDR3 in amino acids: CAIRAGASYEQYF. As DNA, the CDR3 is TGTGCCATCAGAGCGGGGGCCTCCTACGAGCAGTACTTC.

The chain employs TRBV2 and TRBJ2-3, with TRBD2 matching 9 bases. Germline CDR1 reads SNHLY; CDR2 reads FYNNEI. The CDR3 runs 19 residues. Germline trimming cut 5 bases from V and 6 bases from J; bases unmatched to any gene: 21. The CDR3 region is CASSSGAPTSGGRPDTQYF. DNA of the CDR3: TGTGCCAGCAGTTCGGGTGCCCCGACTAGCGGAGGTAGGCCGGATACGCAGTATTTT.

This chain connects TRBV7-8 to TRBJ2-7; the match to TRBD2 covers 8 bases. Germline trimming cut 4 bases from V and 0 bases from J; bases unmatched to any gene: 11. Germline loops: CDR1 SGHVS, CDR2 FQNEAQ. The CDR3 extends over 17 amino acids. In DNA form, the CDR3 reads TGTGCCAGCAGCTCGATAGGGGGGACTAGTAGCTCCTACGAGCAGTACTTC. Encoded protein: CASSSIGGTSSSYEQYF. The full variable domain, in which reference TRBV7-8 and TRBJ2-7 provide the parts outside the CDR3, is GAGVSQSPRYKVAKRGQDVALRCDPISGHVSLFWYQQALGQGPEFLTYFQNEAQLDKSGLPSDRFFAERPEGSVSTLKIQRTQQEDSAVYLCASSSIGGTSSSYEQYFGPGTRLTVT.

V usage is TRBV27 and J usage is TRBJ2-7; D ambiguous. The V end was cut by 3 bases, the J end by 3 bases, with 9 bases between. The CDR3 spans 13 residues. In germline, CDR1 is MNHEY, CDR2 SMNVEV (reference sequence). The CDR3 DNA reads TGTGCCAGCAGTTTGAACAGTTACTACGAGCAGTACTTC. This sequence encodes CASSLNSYYEQYF.

The chain combines TRBV19 with TRBJ2-3, with D uncertain. V was cut by 8 bases and J by 4 bases, with 7 bases left in between. The CDR3 is 11 amino acids. CDR1 and CDR2 from the germline V gene are LNHDA and SQIVND (reference sequence). CDR3 in amino acids: CASSHPDTQYF. In nucleotides, the CDR3 is TGTGCCAGTTCTCACCCAGATACGCAGTATTTT.

The chain links TRBV9 to TRBJ2-1, with 9 bases identical to TRBD2. V dropped 1 base and J dropped 7; count of bases not matched to a gene: 3. The CDR3 is 14 residues long. CDR1 is SGDLS and CDR2 is YYNGEE in the germline V gene. The chain's CDR3 is CASSVTLAGNEQFF. CDR3 bases: TGTGCCAGCAGCGTAACTCTAGCGGGGAATGAGCAGTTCTTC.